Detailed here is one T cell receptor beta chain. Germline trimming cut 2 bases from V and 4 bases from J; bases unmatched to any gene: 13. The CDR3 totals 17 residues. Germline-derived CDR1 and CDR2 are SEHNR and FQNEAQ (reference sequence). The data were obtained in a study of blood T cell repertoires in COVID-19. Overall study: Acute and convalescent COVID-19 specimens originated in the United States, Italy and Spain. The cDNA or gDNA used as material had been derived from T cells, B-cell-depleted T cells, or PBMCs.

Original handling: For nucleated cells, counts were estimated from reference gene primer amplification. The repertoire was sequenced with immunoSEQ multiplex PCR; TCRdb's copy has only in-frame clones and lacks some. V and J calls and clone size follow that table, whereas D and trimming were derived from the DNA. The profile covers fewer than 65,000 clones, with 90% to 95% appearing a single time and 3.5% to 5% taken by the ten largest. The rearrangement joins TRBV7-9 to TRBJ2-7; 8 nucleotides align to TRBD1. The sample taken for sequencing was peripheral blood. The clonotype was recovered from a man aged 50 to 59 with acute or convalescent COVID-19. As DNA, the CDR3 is TGTGCCAGCAGCTTAACAGGGGGATTCGGCCCTGCTTACGAGCAGTACTTC. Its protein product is CASSLTGGFGPAYEQYF.